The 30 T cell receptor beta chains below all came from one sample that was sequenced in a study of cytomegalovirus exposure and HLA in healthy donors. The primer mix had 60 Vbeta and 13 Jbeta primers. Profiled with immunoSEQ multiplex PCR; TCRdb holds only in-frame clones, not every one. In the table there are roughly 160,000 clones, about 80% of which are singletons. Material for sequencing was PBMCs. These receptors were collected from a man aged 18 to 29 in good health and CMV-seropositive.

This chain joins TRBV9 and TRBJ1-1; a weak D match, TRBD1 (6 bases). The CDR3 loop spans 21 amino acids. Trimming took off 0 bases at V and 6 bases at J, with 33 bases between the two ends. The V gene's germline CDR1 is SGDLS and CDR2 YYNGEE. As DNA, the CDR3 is TGTGCCAGCAGCGTAGTAGCGGGAACTCGGGGGGCAGGGCGGCTGAGGGCTGAAGCTTTCTTT. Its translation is CASSVVAGTRGAGRLRAEAFF.

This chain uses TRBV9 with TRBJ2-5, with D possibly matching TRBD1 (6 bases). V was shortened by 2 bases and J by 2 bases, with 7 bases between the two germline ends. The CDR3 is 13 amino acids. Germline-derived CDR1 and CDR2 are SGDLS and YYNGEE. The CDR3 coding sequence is TGTGCCAGCAGCGTTAGGGGGCAAGAGACCCAGTACTTC. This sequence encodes CASSVRGQETQYF.

The CDR3 region has the DNA TGTGCCAGCAGAACAGGGGCCTATGGCTACACCTTC. Translating it yields CASRTGAYGYTF. V is TRBV6-6 and J is TRBJ1-2, with 7 bases lining up with TRBD1. The ends lost 6 bases at V and 4 bases at J; junction bases unmatched: 2. There are 12 residues in the CDR3. Per the germline V gene, CDR1 is MNHNY and CDR2 is SVGAGI (reference sequence).

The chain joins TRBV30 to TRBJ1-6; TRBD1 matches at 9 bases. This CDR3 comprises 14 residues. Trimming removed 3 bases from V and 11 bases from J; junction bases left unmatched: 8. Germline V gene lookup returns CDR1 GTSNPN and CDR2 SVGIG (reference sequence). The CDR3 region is CAWSEGQGKTPLHF. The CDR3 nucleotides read TGTGCCTGGAGCGAGGGACAGGGTAAAACACCCCTCCACTTT.

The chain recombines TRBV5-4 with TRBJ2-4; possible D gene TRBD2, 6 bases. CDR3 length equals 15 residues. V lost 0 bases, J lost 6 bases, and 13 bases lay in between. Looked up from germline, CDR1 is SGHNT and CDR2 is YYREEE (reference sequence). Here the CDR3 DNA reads TGTGCCAGCAGCTTGGCCCTCGGACTACCAAACATTCAGTACTTC. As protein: CASSLALGLPNIQYF.

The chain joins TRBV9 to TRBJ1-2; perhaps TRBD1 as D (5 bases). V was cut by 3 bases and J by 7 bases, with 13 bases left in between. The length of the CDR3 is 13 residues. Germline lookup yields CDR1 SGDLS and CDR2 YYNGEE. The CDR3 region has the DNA TGTGCCAGCAGCGCACCAGGGAGGGCTGGCTACACCTTC. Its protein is CASSAPGRAGYTF.

In DNA, the CDR3 is TGTGCCAGCAGCGTGAGGGGGGGGGACACCGGGGAGCTGTTTTTT. Translation: CASSVRGGDTGELFF. The rearrangement joins TRBV9 to TRBJ2-2, with TRBD2 as a possible D gene (7 bases). The CDR3 covers 15 residues. Germline V gene sequence: CDR1 SGDLS, CDR2 YYNGEE. The V end was cut by 2 bases, the J end by 3 bases, with 11 bases between.

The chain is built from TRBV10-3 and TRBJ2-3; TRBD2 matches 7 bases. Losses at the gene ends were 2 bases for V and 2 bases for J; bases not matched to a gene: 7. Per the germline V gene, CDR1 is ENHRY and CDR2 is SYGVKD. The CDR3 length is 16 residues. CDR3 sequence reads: CAISELASGLTDTQYF. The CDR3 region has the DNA TGTGCCATCAGTGAGCTGGCTAGCGGCCTCACAGATACGCAGTATTTT.

CDR3 protein: CASSSHPDTEAFF. In DNA form, the CDR3 reads TGTGCCAGCAGCTCCCACCCAGACACTGAAGCTTTCTTT. This chain uses TRBV7-2 with TRBJ1-1, with D uncertain. The length of the CDR3 is 13 residues. V lost 4 bases, J lost 3 bases, and 9 bases lay in between. Germline V lookup: CDR1 SGHTA, CDR2 FQGNSA.

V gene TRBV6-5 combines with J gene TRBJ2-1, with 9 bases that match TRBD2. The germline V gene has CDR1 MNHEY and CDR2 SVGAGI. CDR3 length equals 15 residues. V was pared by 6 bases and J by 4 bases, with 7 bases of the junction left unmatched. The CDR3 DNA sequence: TGTGCCAGCAGGTCGACTAGCGGAGTATACAATGAGCAGTTCTTC. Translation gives CASRSTSGVYNEQFF.

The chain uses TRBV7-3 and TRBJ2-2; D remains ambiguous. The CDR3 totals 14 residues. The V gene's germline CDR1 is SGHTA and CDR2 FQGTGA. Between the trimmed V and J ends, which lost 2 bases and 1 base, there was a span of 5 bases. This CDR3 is CASSLLLNTGELFF. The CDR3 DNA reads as TGTGCCAGCAGCTTACTCTTGAACACCGGGGAGCTGTTTTTT. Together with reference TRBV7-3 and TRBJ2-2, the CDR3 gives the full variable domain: GAGVSQTPSNKVTEKGKYVELRCDPISGHTALYWYRQSLGQGPEFLIYFQGTGAADDSGLPNDRFFAVRPEGSVSTLKIQRTERGDSAVYLCASSLLLNTGELFFGEGSRLTVL.

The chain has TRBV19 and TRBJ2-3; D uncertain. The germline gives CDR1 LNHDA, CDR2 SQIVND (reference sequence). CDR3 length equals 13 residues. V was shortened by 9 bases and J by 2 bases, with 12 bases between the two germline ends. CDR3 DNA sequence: TGTGCCAGCACTGACTCCTTCACAGATACGCAGTATTTT. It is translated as CASTDSFTDTQYF. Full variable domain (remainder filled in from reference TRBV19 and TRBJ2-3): DGGITQSPKYLFRKEGQNVTLSCEQNLNHDAMYWYRQDPGQGLRLIYYSQIVNDFQKGDIAEGYSVSREKKESFPLTVTSAQKNPTAFYLCASTDSFTDTQYFGPGTRLTVL.

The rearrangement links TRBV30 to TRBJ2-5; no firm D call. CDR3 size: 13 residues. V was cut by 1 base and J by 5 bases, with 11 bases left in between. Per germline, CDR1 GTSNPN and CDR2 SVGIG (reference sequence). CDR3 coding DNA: TGTGCCTGGAGTGGAGGAGTGGCGGAGACCCAGTACTTC. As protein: CAWSGGVAETQYF.

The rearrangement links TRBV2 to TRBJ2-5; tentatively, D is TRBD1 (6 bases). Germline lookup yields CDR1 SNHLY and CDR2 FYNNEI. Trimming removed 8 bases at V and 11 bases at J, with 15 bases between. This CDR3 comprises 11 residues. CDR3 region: CASSGQNLQYF. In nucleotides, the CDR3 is TGTGCCAGCTCGGGACAAAACCTTCAGTACTTC.

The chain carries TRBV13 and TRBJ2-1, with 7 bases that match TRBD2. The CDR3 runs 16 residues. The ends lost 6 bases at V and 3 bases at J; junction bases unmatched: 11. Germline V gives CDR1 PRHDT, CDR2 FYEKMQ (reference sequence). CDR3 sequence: CASSTMLGGIYNEQFF. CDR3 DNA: TGTGCCAGCAGTACCATGCTGGGGGGGATCTACAATGAGCAGTTCTTC. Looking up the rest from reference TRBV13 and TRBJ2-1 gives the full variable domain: AAGVIQSPRHLIKEKRETATLKCYPIPRHDTVYWYQQGPGQDPQFLISFYEKMQSDKGSIPDRFSAQQFSDYHSELNMSSLELGDSALYFCASSTMLGGIYNEQFFGPGTRLTVL.

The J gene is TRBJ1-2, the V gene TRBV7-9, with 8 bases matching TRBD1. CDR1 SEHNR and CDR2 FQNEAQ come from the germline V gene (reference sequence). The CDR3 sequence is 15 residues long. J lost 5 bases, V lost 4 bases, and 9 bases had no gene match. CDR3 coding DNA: TGTGCCAGCAGCTCCCTGACAGGGGTTGGTTATGGCTACACCTTC. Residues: CASSSLTGVGYGYTF.

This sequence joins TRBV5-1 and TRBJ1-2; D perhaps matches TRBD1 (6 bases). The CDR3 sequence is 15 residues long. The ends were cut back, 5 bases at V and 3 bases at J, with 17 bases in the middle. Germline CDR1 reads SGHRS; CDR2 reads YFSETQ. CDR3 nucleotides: TGCGCCAGCAGAGTGGACAACGGGGGGCACTATGGCTACACCTTC. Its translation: CASRVDNGGHYGYTF.

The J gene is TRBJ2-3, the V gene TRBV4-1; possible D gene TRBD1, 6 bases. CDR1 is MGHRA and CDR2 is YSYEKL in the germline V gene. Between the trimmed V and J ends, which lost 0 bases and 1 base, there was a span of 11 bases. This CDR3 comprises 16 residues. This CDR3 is CASSQDGAGGTDTQYF. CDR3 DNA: TGCGCCAGCAGCCAAGATGGGGCAGGGGGCACAGATACGCAGTATTTT.

CDR3: CASSYSGTRVGEQFF. In DNA form, the CDR3 reads TGTGCCAGCAGTTACTCAGGGACTAGGGTAGGTGAGCAGTTCTTC. The chain links TRBV6-6 to TRBJ2-1, with TRBD2 matching 8 bases. The CDR3 covers 15 residues. CDR1 is MNHNY and CDR2 is SVGAGI in the germline V gene (reference sequence). V lost 0 bases, J lost 9 bases, and 7 bases stayed unmatched.

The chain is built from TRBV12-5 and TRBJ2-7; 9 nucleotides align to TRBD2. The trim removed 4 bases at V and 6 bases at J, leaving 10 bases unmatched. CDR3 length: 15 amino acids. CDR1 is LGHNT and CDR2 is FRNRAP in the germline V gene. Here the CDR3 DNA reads TGTGCTAGTGGTTGGGTTAGCGGGAGAAATGGCGAGCAGTACTTC. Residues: CASGWVSGRNGEQYF.

In nucleotides, the CDR3 is TGTGCCAGCACGAAGAACCTAGACAGACCCTACGAGCAGTACTTC. It is translated as CASTKNLDRPYEQYF. The chain carries TRBV27 and TRBJ2-5, with D perhaps matching TRBD1 (5 bases). With the DNA end fitting TRBJ2-7 better, the J assignment may be wrong. The CDR3 runs to 15 residues. Per the germline V gene, CDR1 is MNHEY and CDR2 is SMNVEV (reference sequence).

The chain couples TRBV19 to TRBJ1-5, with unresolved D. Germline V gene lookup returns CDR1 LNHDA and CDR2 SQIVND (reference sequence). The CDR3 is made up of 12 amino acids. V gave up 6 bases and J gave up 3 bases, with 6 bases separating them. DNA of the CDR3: TGTGCCAGTAGCGACACCAATCAGCCCCAGCATTTT. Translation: CASSDTNQPQHF. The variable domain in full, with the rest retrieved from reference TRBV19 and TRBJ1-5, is DGGITQSPKYLFRKEGQNVTLSCEQNLNHDAMYWYRQDPGQGLRLIYYSQIVNDFQKGDIAEGYSVSREKKESFPLTVTSAQKNPTAFYLCASSDTNQPQHFGDGTRLSIL.

Here the CDR3 DNA reads TGTGCCAGCAGCTTGGGGCAGGGCCCCTATGGCTACACCTTC. Amino acids: CASSLGQGPYGYTF. The V and J genes are TRBV5-6 and TRBJ1-2, with D possibly matching TRBD1 (5 bases). CDR3 size: 14 residues. With 0 bases removed from V and 4 bases from J, the gap between germline ends came to 10 bases. The germline V gene has CDR1 SGHDT and CDR2 YYEEEE.

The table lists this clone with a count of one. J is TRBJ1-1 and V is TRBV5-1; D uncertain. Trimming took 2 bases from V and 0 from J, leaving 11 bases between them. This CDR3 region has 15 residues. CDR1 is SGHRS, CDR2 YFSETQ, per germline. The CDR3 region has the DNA TGCGCCAGCAGCTTAACAGCCCTCATGAACACTGAAGCTTTCTTT. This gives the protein CASSLTALMNTEAFF.

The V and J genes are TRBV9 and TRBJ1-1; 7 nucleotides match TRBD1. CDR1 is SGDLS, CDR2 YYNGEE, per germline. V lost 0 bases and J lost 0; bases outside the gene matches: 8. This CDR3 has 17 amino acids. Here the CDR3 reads CASSVGLSGQLNTEAFF. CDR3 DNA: TGTGCCAGCAGCGTAGGCCTTTCGGGACAGCTGAACACTGAAGCTTTCTTT. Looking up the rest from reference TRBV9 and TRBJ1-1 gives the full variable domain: DSGVTQTPKHLITATGQRVTLRCSPRSGDLSVYWYQQSLDQGLQFLIQYYNGEERAKGNILERFSAQQFPDLHSELNLSSLELGDSALYFCASSVGLSGQLNTEAFFGQGTRLTVV.

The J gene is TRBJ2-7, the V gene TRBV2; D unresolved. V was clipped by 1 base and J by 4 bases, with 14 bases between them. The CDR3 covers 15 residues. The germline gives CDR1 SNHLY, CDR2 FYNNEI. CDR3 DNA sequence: TGTGCCAGCAGTGAAGGAGGTAGTATCTCATACGAGCAGTACTTC. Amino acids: CASSEGGSISYEQYF.

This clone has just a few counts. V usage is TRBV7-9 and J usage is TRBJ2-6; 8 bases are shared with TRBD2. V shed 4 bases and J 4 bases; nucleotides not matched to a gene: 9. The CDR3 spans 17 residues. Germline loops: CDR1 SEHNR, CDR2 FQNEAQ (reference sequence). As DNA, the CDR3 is TGTGCCAGCAGCTCTGAAGGCGGGGGGCCCGGGGCCAACGTCCTGACTTTC. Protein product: CASSSEGGGPGANVLTF.

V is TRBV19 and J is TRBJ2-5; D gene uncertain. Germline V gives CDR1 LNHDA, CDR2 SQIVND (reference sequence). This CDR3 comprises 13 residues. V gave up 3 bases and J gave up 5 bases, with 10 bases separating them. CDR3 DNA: TGTGCCAGTAGTATGCTACTCCGGGAGACCCAGTACTTC. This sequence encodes CASSMLLRETQYF.

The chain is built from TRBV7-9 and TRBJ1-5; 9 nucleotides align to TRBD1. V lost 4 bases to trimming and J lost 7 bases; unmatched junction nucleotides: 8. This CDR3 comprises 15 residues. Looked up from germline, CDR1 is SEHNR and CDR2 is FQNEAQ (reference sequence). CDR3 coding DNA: TGTGCCAGCAGCTGGGGACAGGGCGGTGACCAGCCCCAGCATTTT. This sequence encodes CASSWGQGGDQPQHF.

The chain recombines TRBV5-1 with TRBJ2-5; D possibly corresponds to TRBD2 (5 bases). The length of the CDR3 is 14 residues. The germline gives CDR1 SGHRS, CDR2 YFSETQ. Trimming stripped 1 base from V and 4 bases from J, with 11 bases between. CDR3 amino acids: CASSLSGLRETQYF. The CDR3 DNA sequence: TGCGCCAGCAGCTTGTCGGGGTTGCGAGAGACCCAGTACTTC.